The next 17 T cell receptor beta chains were all read from a single sample in a study of radiotherapy plus CTLA-4 blockade in lung cancer. Repertoires were generated with immunoSEQ multiplex PCR, while TCRdb's copy carries only in-frame clones and drops some. The table records approximately 75,000 clones, over 65% of them present only once. Sequenced material: peripheral blood, taken from a patient treated with radiotherapy plus ipilimumab. Receptor source: a human donor with non-small cell lung cancer who had a complete response to radiotherapy plus ipilimumab.

J is TRBJ1-6 and V is TRBV11-3; 10 bases map to TRBD1. The CDR3 contains 15 residues. Germline CDR1 is SGHNT and CDR2 is YENEEA. Losses at the gene ends were 3 bases for V and 7 bases for J; bases not matched to a gene: 3. The CDR3 is CASSFGTGENSPLHF. CDR3 nucleotides: TGTGCCAGCAGCTTCGGGACAGGGGAAAATTCACCCCTCCACTTT.

This clone was detected a few times. This chain uses TRBV27 with TRBJ1-1; 7 nucleotides agree with TRBD1. After removal of 5 bases from V and 0 bases from J, the junction contained 12 bases not matched to a gene. The germline gives CDR1 MNHEY, CDR2 SMNVEV (reference sequence). This CDR3 has 17 residues. The CDR3 DNA sequence: TGTGCCAGCAGTAGAATCCCGGGACAGCTCATGAACACTGAAGCTTTCTTT. As protein: CASSRIPGQLMNTEAFF.

This clone was counted between two and nine times. The chain employs TRBV29-1 and TRBJ1-1, with D perhaps TRBD1 (5 bases). The CDR3 extends over 12 amino acids. The germline gives CDR1 SQVTM, CDR2 ANQGSEA. V dropped 5 bases and J dropped 5 bases, with 12 bases sitting between them. The CDR3 here is CSVQGGRTEAFF. DNA of the CDR3: TGCAGCGTTCAGGGCGGGCGAACTGAAGCTTTCTTT.

This rearrangement joins TRBV5-1 to TRBJ2-3; TRBD1 matches at 8 bases. With 4 bases clipped from V and 5 bases from J, the junction kept 6 bases outside the gene matches. Germline CDR1 SGHRS, CDR2 YFSETQ. CDR3 size: 14 residues. The CDR3 protein is CASSLGQGRDTQYF. CDR3 DNA sequence: TGCGCCAGCAGCCTTGGACAGGGCAGAGATACGCAGTATTTT.

The gene calls are TRBV27 and TRBJ1-4, with 8 bases that match TRBD1. The CDR3 extends over 13 amino acids. The ends lost 4 bases at V and 8 bases at J; junction bases unmatched: 3. Germline lookup yields CDR1 MNHEY and CDR2 SMNVEV (reference sequence). CDR3 nucleotide sequence: TGTGCCAGCAGTTCTACAGGGGGGGAAAAACTGTTTTTT. Protein product: CASSSTGGEKLFF.

The chain joins TRBV10-1 to TRBJ2-1; D uncertain. The CDR3 is made up of 14 amino acids. Trimming cost V 8 bases and J 5 bases, with 16 bases left between them. CDR1 WNHNN and CDR2 SYGVQD come from the germline V gene (reference sequence). CDR3 protein: CASHPMTVHNEQFF. The CDR3 region has the DNA TGCGCCAGCCACCCTATGACGGTACACAATGAGCAGTTCTTC.

The J gene is TRBJ2-3, the V gene TRBV10-3; D not certain. The CDR3 extends over 11 amino acids. Trimming took off 4 bases at V and 6 bases at J, with 5 bases between the two ends. Germline V gene data show CDR1 as ENHRY and CDR2 as SYGVKD. The CDR3 region has the DNA TGTGCCATCAGTGGTGACGATACGCAGTATTTT. Translated, it gives CAISGDDTQYF.

This rearrangement joins TRBV2 to TRBJ2-1, with TRBD1 identical over 9 bases. Unmatched junction bases numbered 10, after V lost 7 bases and J lost 6 bases. In germline, CDR1 is SNHLY, CDR2 FYNNEI. The CDR3 runs to 15 residues. CDR3 sequence: CASTGGQGMGNEQFF. CDR3 DNA: TGTGCCAGCACGGGGGGACAGGGTATGGGCAATGAGCAGTTCTTC. Drawing the rest from reference TRBV2 and TRBJ2-1, the complete variable domain is EPEVTQTPSHQVTQMGQEVILRCVPISNHLYFYWYRQILGQKVEFLVSFYNNEISEKSEIFDDQFSVERPDGSNFTLKIRSTKLEDSAMYFCASTGGQGMGNEQFFGPGTRLTVL.

This clone was seen a handful of times. The rearrangement joins TRBV18 to TRBJ2-1; D remains ambiguous. Germline V gene data show CDR1 as KGHSH and CDR2 as LQKENI. Trimming removed 3 bases at V and 3 bases at J, with 3 bases between. The CDR3 consists of 12 residues. CDR3 sequence: CASSPDYNEQFF. The CDR3 DNA sequence: TGTGCCAGCTCACCCGACTACAATGAGCAGTTCTTC.

This clone was counted a single time. The chain employs TRBV14 and TRBJ1-4; D gene unclear. The CDR3 is made up of 12 amino acids. Germline V gene sequence: CDR1 SGHDN, CDR2 FVKESK. Between the trimmed V and J ends, which lost 4 bases and 7 bases, there was a span of 7 bases. CDR3 nucleotides: TGTGCCAGCAGCCGCTGGGCTGAAAAACTGTTTTTT. It codes for CASSRWAEKLFF. The entire variable domain, with the rest obtained from reference TRBV14 and TRBJ1-4, is as follows: EAGVTQFPSHSVIEKGQTVTLRCDPISGHDNLYWYRRVMGKEIKFLLHFVKESKQDESGMPNNRFLAERTGGTYSTLKVQPAELEDSGVYFCASSRWAEKLFFGSGTQLSVL.

The chain uses TRBV7-2 and TRBJ1-6, with no clear D. This CDR3 region has 14 residues. V was shortened by 2 bases and J by 5 bases, with 7 bases between the two germline ends. The V gene's germline CDR1 is SGHTA and CDR2 FQGNSA. CDR3 DNA: TGTGCCAGCAGCTTAAGAGAGGATAATTCACCCCTCCACTTT. The encoded protein is CASSLREDNSPLHF.

This clone was found a few times. The chain combines TRBV6-5 with TRBJ1-3, with 7 bases matching TRBD1. The germline V gene encodes CDR1 MNHEY and CDR2 SVGAGI. This CDR3 spans 15 amino acids. Trimming cost V 4 bases and J 7 bases; bases outside gene matches: 10. CDR3 amino acids: CASSSGAGGWNTIYF. As DNA, the CDR3 is TGTGCCAGCAGTTCGGGGGCAGGGGGATGGAACACCATATATTTT.

V gene TRBV7-8 combines with J gene TRBJ2-3, with unresolved D. The V and J ends lost 5 bases and 2 bases respectively, with 5 bases between them. The CDR3 covers 12 residues. Germline CDR1 reads SGHVS; CDR2 reads FQNEAQ. The CDR3 bases are TGTGCCAGCAGCCCCTACACAGATACGCAGTATTTT. This translates into CASSPYTDTQYF.

This clone was seen once. The V call is TRBV5-6, the J call TRBJ2-3; TRBD2 might be the D (5 bases). V lost 7 bases and J 2 bases, leaving 14 bases between the germline ends. The CDR3 consists of 14 residues. Germline CDR1 and CDR2: SGHDT and YYEEEE. The CDR3 reads CASRLGSLTDTQYF. The CDR3 DNA reads TGTGCCAGCCGCCTGGGGAGTCTCACAGATACGCAGTATTTT.

The chain is built from TRBV10-3 and TRBJ1-2, with a tentative D call TRBD1 (5 bases). V dropped 3 bases and J dropped 4 bases, with 15 bases sitting between them. CDR1 is ENHRY, CDR2 SYGVKD, per germline. This CDR3 contains 15 residues. CDR3 region: CAISDRQSQSYGYTF. The CDR3, as DNA: TGTGCCATCAGTGACAGACAGTCACAGAGCTATGGCTACACCTTC.

A remark on this clone: Germline is not matched at one junction end, which may reflect a read error. The chain combines TRBV7-7 with TRBJ2-2, with 11 bases identical to TRBD2. The CDR3 has 16 amino acids. CDR1 is SSHAT, CDR2 FNYEAQ, per germline (reference sequence). The CDR3: CASSLGTSGNTGELFF. Here the CDR3 DNA reads TGTGCTAGCAGCTTAGGGACTAGCGGAAACACCGGGGAGCTGTTTTTT.

This chain uses TRBV6-5 with TRBJ1-4; TRBD1 might be the D (5 bases). The V end lost 4 bases, the J end lost 4 bases, and 13 bases lay between the germline ends. Germline V gene lookup returns CDR1 MNHEY and CDR2 SVGAGI. The CDR3 is 15 residues long. CDR3 nucleotides: TGTGCCAGCAGTTCCAGGGTCGCTATTAATGAAAAACTGTTTTTT. The encoded protein is CASSSRVAINEKLFF.